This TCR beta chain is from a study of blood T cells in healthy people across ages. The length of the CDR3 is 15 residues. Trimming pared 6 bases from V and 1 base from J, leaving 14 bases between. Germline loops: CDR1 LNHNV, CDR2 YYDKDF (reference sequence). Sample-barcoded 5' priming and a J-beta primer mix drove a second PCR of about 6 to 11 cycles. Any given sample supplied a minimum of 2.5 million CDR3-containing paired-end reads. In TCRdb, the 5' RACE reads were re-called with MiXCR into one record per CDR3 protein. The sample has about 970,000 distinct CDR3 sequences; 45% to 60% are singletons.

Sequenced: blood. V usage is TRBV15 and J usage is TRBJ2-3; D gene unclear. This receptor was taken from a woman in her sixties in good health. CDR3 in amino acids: CATRSQRWGTDTQYF. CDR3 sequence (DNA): TGTGCCACCAGAAGTCAGCGTTGGGGCACAGATACGCAGTATTTT.